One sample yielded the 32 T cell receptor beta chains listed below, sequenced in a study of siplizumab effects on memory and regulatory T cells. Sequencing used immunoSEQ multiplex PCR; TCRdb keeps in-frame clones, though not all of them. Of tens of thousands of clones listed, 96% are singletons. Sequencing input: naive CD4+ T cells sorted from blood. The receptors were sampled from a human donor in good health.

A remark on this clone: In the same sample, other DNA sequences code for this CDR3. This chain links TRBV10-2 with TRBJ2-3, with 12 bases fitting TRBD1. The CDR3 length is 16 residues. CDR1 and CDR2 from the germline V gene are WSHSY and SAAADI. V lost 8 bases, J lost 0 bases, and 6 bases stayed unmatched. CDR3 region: CASGGTGGSSTDTQYF. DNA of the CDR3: TGCGCCAGCGGGGGGACAGGGGGCTCTAGCACAGATACGCAGTATTTT.

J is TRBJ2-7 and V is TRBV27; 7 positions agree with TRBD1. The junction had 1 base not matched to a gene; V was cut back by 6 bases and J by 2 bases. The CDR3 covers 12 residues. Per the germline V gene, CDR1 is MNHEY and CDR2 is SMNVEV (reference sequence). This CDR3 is CASRDRAYEQYF. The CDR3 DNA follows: TGTGCCAGCAGAGACAGGGCCTACGAGCAGTACTTC.

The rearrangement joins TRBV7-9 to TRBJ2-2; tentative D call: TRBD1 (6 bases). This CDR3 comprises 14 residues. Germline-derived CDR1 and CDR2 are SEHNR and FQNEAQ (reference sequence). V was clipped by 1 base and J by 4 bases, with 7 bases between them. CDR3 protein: CASSLVQGTGELFF. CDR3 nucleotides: TGTGCCAGCAGCTTAGTACAGGGCACCGGGGAGCTGTTTTTT. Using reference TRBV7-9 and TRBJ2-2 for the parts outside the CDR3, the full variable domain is DTGVSQNPRHKITKRGQNVTFRCDPISEHNRLYWYRQTLGQGPEFLTYFQNEAQLEKSRLLSDRFSAERPKGSFSTLEIQRTEQGDSAMYLCASSLVQGTGELFFGEGSRLTVL.

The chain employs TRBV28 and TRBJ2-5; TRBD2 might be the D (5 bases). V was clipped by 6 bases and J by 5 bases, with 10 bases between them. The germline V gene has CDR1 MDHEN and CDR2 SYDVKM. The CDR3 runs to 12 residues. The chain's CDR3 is CASRLGSETQYF. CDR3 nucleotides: TGTGCCAGCAGGTTAGGGAGTGAGACCCAGTACTTC.

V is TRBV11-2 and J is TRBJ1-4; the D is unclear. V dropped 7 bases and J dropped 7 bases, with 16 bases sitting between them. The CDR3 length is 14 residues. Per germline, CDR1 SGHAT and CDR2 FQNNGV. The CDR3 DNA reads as TGTGCCAGCACTACCACGTTGGTCGGTGAAAAACTGTTTTTT. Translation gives CASTTTLVGEKLFF.

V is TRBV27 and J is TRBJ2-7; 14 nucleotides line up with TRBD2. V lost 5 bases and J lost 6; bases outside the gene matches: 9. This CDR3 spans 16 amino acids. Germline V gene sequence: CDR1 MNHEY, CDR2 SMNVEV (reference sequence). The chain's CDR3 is CASSRLAGGRVSEQYF. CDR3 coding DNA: TGTGCCAGCAGTCGACTAGCGGGGGGGCGGGTTTCCGAGCAGTACTTC.

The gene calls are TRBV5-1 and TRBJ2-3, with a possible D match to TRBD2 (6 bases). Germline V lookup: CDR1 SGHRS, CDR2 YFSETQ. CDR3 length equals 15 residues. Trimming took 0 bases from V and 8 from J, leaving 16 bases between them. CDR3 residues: CASSLDTSRGVTQYF. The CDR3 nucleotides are TGCGCCAGCAGCTTGGATACTAGCAGAGGAGTTACGCAGTATTTT. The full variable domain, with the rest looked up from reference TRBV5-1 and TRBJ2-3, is KAGVTQTPRYLIKTRGQQVTLSCSPISGHRSVSWYQQTPGQGLQFLFEYFSETQRNKGNFPGRFSGRQFSNSRSEMNVSTLELGDSALYLCASSLDTSRGVTQYFGPGTRLTVL.

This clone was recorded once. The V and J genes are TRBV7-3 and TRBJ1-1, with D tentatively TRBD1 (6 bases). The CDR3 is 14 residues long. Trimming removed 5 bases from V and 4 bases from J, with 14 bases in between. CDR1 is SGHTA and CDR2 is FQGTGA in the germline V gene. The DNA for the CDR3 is TGTGCCAGCAGCCTCTCTCAGGGGCTCACTGAAGCTTTCTTT. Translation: CASSLSQGLTEAFF.

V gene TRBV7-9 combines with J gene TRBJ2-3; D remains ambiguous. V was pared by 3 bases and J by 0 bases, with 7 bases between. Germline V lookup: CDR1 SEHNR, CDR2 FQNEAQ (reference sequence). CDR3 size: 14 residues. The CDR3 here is CASSFPGSTDTQYF. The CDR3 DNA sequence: TGTGCCAGCAGCTTCCCGGGTAGCACAGATACGCAGTATTTT.

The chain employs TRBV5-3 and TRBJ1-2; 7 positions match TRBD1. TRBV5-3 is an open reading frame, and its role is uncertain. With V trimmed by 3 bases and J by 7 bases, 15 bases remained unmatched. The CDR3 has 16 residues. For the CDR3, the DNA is TGTGCCAGAAGCTCATTCCAGACAGGGAGAGTAGGTGGCTACACCTTC. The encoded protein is CARSSFQTGRVGGYTF.

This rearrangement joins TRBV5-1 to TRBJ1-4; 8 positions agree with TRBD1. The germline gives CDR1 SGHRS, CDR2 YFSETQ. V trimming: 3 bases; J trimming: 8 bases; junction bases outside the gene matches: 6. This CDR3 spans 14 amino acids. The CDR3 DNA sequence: TGCGCCAGCAGCTCGACAGGGGCCGGGGAAAAACTGTTTTTT. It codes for CASSSTGAGEKLFF.

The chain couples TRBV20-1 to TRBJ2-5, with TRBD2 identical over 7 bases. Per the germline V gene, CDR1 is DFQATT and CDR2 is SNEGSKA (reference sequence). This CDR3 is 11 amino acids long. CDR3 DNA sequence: TGCAGCGCCATGGGGGGGGAGACCCAGTACTTC. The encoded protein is CSAMGGETQYF.

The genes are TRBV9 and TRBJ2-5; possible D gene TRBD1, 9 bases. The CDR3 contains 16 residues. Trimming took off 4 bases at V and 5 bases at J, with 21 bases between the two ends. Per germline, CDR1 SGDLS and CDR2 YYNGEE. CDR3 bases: TGTGCCAGCAGCATACTGGGACAGGGCGGGAGGGAGACCCAGTACTTC. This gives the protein CASSILGQGGRETQYF.

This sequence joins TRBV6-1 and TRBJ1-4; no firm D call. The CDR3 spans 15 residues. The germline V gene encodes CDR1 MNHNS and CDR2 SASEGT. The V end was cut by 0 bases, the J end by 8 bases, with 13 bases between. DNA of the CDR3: TGTGCCAGCAGTGAAGCGTTTGGTACGCGGGAAAAACTGTTTTTT. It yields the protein CASSEAFGTREKLFF.

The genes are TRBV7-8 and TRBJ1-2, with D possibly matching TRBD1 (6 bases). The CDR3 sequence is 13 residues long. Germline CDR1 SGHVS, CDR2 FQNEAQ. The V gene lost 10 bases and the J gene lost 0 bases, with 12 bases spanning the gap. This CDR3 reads CATRDTPNYGYTF. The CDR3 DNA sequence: TGTGCCACCCGGGACACTCCTAACTATGGCTACACCTTC.

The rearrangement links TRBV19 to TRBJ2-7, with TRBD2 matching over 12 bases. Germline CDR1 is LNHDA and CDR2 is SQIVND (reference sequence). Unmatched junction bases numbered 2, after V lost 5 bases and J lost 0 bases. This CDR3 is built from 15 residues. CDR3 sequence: CASSELAGGSYEQYF. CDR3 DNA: TGTGCCAGTAGTGAACTAGCGGGGGGCTCCTACGAGCAGTACTTC.

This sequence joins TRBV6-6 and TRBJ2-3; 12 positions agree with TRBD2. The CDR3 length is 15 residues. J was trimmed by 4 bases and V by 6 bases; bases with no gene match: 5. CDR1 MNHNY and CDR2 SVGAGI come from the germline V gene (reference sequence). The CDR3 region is CASRPASGGADTQYF. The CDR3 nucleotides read TGTGCCAGCAGGCCCGCTAGCGGGGGGGCAGATACGCAGTATTTT.

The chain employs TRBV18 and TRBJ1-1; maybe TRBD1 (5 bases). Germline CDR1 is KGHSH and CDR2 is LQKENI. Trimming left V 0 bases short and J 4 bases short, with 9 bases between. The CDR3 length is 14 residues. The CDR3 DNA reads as TGTGCCAGCTCACCACCTGCAGGGACCACTGAAGCTTTCTTT. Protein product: CASSPPAGTTEAFF. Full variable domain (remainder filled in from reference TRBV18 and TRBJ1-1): NAGVMQNPRHLVRRRGQEARLRCSPMKGHSHVYWYRQLPEEGLKFMVYLQKENIIDESGMPKERFSAEFPKEGPSILRIQQVVRGDSAAYFCASSPPAGTTEAFFGQGTRLTVV.

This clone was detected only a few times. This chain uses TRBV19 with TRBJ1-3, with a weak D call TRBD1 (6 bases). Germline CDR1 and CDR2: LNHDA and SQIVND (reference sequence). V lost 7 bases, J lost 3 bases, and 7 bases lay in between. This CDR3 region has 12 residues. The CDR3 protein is CASTRGGNTIYF. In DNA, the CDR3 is TGTGCCAGTACCAGGGGTGGAAACACCATATATTTT.

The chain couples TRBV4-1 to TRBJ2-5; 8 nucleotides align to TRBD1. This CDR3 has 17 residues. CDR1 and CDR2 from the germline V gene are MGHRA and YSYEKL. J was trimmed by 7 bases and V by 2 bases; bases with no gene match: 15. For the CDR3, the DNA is TGCGCCAGCAGCCAACCTGTCAGGGGGCGCGCCTCCGCGACCCAGTACTTC. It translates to CASSQPVRGRASATQYF.

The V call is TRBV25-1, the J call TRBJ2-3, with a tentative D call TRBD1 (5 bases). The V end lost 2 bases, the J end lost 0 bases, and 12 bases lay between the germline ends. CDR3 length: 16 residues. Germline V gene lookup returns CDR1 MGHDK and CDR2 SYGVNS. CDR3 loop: CASSEVHRSSTDTQYF. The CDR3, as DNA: TGTGCCAGCAGTGAAGTTCACAGGTCTAGCACAGATACGCAGTATTTT.

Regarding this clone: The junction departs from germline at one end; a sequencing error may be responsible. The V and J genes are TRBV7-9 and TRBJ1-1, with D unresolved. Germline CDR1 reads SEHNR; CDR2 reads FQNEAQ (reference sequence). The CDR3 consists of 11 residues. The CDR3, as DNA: TGTGCCAGCAGCAGGACCACTGAGGCTTTCTTT. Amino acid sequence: CASSRTTEAFF.

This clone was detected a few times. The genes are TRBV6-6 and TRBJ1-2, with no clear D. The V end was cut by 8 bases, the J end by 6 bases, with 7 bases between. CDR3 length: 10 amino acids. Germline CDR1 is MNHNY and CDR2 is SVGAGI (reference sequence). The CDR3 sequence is CASRRDGYTF. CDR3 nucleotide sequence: TGTGCCAGCCGGAGGGATGGCTACACCTTC.

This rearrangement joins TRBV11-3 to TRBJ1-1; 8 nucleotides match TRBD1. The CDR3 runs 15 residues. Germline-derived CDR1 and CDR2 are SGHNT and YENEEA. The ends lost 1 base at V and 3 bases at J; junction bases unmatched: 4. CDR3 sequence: CASSLGNRGDTEAFF. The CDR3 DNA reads TGTGCCAGCAGCTTAGGGAACAGGGGGGACACTGAAGCTTTCTTT.

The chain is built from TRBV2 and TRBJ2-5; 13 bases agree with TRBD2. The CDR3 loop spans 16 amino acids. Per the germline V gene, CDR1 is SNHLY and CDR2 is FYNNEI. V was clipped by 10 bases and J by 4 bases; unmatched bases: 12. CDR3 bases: TGTGCCACCAAAAAATCGGGACTAGCGGGGCTAGAGACCCAGTACTTC. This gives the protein CATKKSGLAGLETQYF.

The CDR3 loop is CAWSVDSNQPQHF. CDR3 nucleotides: TGTGCCTGGAGTGTTGATTCCAATCAGCCCCAGCATTTT. The V call is TRBV30, the J call TRBJ1-5; no clear D. The CDR3 spans 13 residues. V was cut by 0 bases and J by 3 bases, with 6 bases left in between. Germline V gene data show CDR1 as GTSNPN and CDR2 as SVGIG (reference sequence).

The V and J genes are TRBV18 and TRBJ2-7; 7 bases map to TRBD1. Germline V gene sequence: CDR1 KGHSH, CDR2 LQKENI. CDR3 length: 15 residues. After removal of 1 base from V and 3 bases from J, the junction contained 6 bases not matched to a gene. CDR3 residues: CASSPLRDSYYEQYF. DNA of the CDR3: TGTGCCAGCTCACCACTTCGGGACAGCTACTACGAGCAGTACTTC.

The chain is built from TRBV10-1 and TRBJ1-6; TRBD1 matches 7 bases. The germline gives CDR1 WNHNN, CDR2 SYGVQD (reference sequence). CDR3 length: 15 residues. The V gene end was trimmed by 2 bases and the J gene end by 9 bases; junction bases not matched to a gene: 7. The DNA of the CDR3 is TGCGCCAGCAGTGAGGAGCGGACAGGATTTTCACCCCTCCACTTT. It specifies CASSEERTGFSPLHF.

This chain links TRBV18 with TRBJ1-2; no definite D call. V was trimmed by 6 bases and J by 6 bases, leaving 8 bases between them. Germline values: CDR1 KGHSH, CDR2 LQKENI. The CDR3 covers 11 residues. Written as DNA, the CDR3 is TGTGCCAGCTCCCCGATGGATGGCTACACCTTC. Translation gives CASSPMDGYTF.

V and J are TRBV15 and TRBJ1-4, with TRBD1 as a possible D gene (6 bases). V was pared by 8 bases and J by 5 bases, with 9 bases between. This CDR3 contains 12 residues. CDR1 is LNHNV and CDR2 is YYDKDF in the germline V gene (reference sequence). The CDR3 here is CATGTPNEKLFF. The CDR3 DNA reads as TGTGCCACCGGGACACCGAATGAAAAACTGTTTTTT.

The CDR3 sequence is CASSRAGQGTAQPQHF. The CDR3 DNA is TGTGCCAGCAGCCGGGCGGGACAGGGGACAGCTCAGCCCCAGCATTTT. The chain joins TRBV16 to TRBJ1-5, with 10 bases matching TRBD1. Losses at the gene ends were 4 bases for V and 6 bases for J; bases not matched to a gene: 9. The CDR3 has 16 amino acids. The germline V gene encodes CDR1 KGHSY and CDR2 FQNENV. The variable domain in full, with the rest retrieved from reference TRBV16 and TRBJ1-5, is GEEVAQTPKHLVRGEGQKAKLYCAPIKGHSYVFWYQQVLKNEFKFLISFQNENVFDETGMPKERFSAKCLPNSPCSLEIQATKLEDSAVYFCASSRAGQGTAQPQHFGDGTRLSIL.

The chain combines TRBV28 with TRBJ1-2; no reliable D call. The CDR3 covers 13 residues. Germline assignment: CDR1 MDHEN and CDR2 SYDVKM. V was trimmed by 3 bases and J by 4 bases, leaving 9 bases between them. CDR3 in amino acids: CASSFSGRYGYTF. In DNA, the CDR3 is TGTGCCAGCAGTTTCTCGGGTCGCTATGGCTACACCTTC.